One and the same sample provided the 16 T cell receptor beta chains below, sequenced in a study of cytomegalovirus exposure and HLA in healthy donors. The PCR had 60 Vbeta and 13 Jbeta primers. The data were produced by immunoSEQ multiplex PCR, yet TCRdb's version contains in-frame clones alone and is incomplete. The repertoire includes fewer than 200,000 clones, roughly four fifths of them detected once, and 1.6% sits in the top ten. Sequencing was carried out using PBMCs. The receptors derive from a man aged 45 to 65 in good health and CMV-seronegative.

The gene calls are TRBV6-5 and TRBJ2-3; 9 positions match TRBD1. The CDR3 sequence is 15 residues long. The V gene's germline CDR1 is MNHEY and CDR2 SVGAGI. Unmatched junction bases numbered 8, after V lost 5 bases and J lost 5 bases. DNA for the CDR3: TGTGCCAGCAGTGCCCCGGGACAGGGTATAGATACGCAGTATTTT. It is translated as CASSAPGQGIDTQYF.

The chain carries TRBV27 and TRBJ2-7; D possibly corresponds to TRBD1 (6 bases). This CDR3 contains 16 residues. V was trimmed by 10 bases and J by 0 bases, leaving 22 bases between them. Germline loops: CDR1 MNHEY, CDR2 SMNVEV (reference sequence). CDR3: CAIMNFNQGSSYEQYF. The DNA for the CDR3 is TGTGCCATCATGAATTTTAACCAGGGGAGCTCCTACGAGCAGTACTTC.

This chain uses TRBV18 with TRBJ1-2; D perhaps matches TRBD1 (6 bases). The CDR3 is 18 amino acids. The V end lost 5 bases, the J end lost 0 bases, and 22 bases lay between the germline ends. Per the germline V gene, CDR1 is KGHSH and CDR2 is LQKENI. The CDR3 protein is CASSARGRGTLTNYGYTF. CDR3 sequence (DNA): TGTGCCAGCTCAGCACGGGGCAGGGGCACACTTACTAACTATGGCTACACCTTC.

Worth noting for this clone: Other DNA variants within this sample encode the same CDR3. The V call is TRBV18, the J call TRBJ2-5; TRBD1 is a possible D gene (6 bases). Trimming stripped 1 base from V and 2 bases from J, with 8 bases between. Germline loops: CDR1 KGHSH, CDR2 LQKENI. The CDR3 has 14 amino acids. DNA of the CDR3: TGTGCCAGCTCACCACGACAGGTTCAAGAGACCCAGTACTTC. Protein: CASSPRQVQETQYF.

The chain carries TRBV6-1 and TRBJ1-1, with TRBD1 matching 7 bases. The junction had 7 bases not matched to a gene; V was cut back by 6 bases and J by 0 bases. Germline loops: CDR1 MNHNS, CDR2 SASEGT. This CDR3 has 15 residues. CDR3 DNA sequence: TGTGCCAGCAGGGCAAATCAGGGGGTGAACACTGAAGCTTTCTTT. Translating it yields CASRANQGVNTEAFF.

The rearrangement uses TRBV27 and TRBJ2-7; D is uncertain. CDR1 is MNHEY, CDR2 SMNVEV, per germline (reference sequence). V was trimmed by 2 bases and J by 2 bases, leaving 10 bases between them. The CDR3 totals 14 residues. CDR3 bases: TGTGCCAGCAGTTTAACGCTGGAGACCTACGAGCAGTACTTC. Its protein product is CASSLTLETYEQYF.

On this clone: The junction departs from germline at one end; a sequencing error may be responsible. The chain employs TRBV7-9 and TRBJ2-7; possibly TRBD2 for D (5 bases). The CDR3 spans 12 residues. Germline V gene sequence: CDR1 SEHNR, CDR2 FQNEAQ (reference sequence). The CDR3 DNA sequence: TGTTCCAGCAGCCCTCGCGGGTACGAGCAGTACTTC. This translates into CSSSPRGYEQYF.

The V gene is TRBV19, the J gene TRBJ2-1, with 12 positions matching TRBD2. The germline V gene has CDR1 LNHDA and CDR2 SQIVND (reference sequence). The CDR3 loop spans 15 amino acids. The V segment lost 7 bases and the J segment 8 bases; nucleotides outside the gene matches: 9. The CDR3 DNA reads as TGTGCCAGTACCTCCCGGACTAGCGGGATGGATGAGCAGTTCTTC. Translating gives CASTSRTSGMDEQFF.

The gene calls are TRBV7-2 and TRBJ2-5; the match to TRBD2 covers 7 bases. The last part of the DNA fits TRBJ2-7 better; the J call may be wrong. CDR3 size: 14 residues. Germline assignment: CDR1 SGHTA and CDR2 FQGNSA. The CDR3 loop is CASSRTGGVHEQYF. The CDR3 DNA sequence: TGTGCCAGCAGCCGCACGGGGGGAGTGCACGAGCAGTACTTC.

The chain recombines TRBV7-2 with TRBJ2-1; 8 positions match TRBD1. The germline gives CDR1 SGHTA, CDR2 FQGNSA. The CDR3 totals 17 residues. Trimming at V came to 4 bases and at J to 0 bases, leaving 8 bases not matched to a gene. For the CDR3, the DNA is TGTGCCAGCAGCTCAGGACAGGGCCGGAGCTCCTACAATGAGCAGTTCTTC. Amino acid sequence: CASSSGQGRSSYNEQFF.

The gene calls are TRBV27 and TRBJ2-3; TRBD1 matches 7 bases. This CDR3 is built from 15 residues. Germline V gene sequence: CDR1 MNHEY, CDR2 SMNVEV (reference sequence). Trimming took 5 bases from V and 4 from J; bases not matched to a gene: 9. The CDR3 DNA follows: TGTGCCAGCAGTAAGGGACAGATTTGGGCAGATACGCAGTATTTT. This gives the protein CASSKGQIWADTQYF.

The V and J genes are TRBV19 and TRBJ2-3, with D perhaps matching TRBD1 (5 bases). Germline V gene sequence: CDR1 LNHDA, CDR2 SQIVND (reference sequence). This CDR3 is 12 amino acids long. V lost 7 bases, J lost 4 bases, and 9 bases lay in between. The CDR3 bases are TGTGCCAGTAAGGGGATCCCAGATACGCAGTATTTT. Protein sequence: CASKGIPDTQYF.

The chain's CDR3 is CASSWASTETQYF. The CDR3 DNA sequence: TGTGCCAGCAGTTGGGCTAGCACAGAGACCCAGTACTTC. The rearrangement uses TRBV7-9 and TRBJ2-5; D may be TRBD2 (5 bases). Per germline, CDR1 SEHNR and CDR2 FQNEAQ (reference sequence). The CDR3 totals 13 residues. The V end was cut by 6 bases, the J end by 4 bases, with 12 bases between.

V usage is TRBV14 and J usage is TRBJ2-5, with 8 bases lining up with TRBD2. CDR1 and CDR2 from the germline V gene are SGHDN and FVKESK. The CDR3 runs to 17 residues. V shed 0 bases and J 5 bases; nucleotides not matched to a gene: 11. For the CDR3, the DNA is TGTGCCAGCAGCCAAGATCTAATCTTAGCGGGGTTGGAGACCCAGTACTTC. Its protein is CASSQDLILAGLETQYF.

The J gene is TRBJ2-3, the V gene TRBV30, with 7 bases lining up with TRBD1. Germline V gene lookup returns CDR1 GTSNPN and CDR2 SVGIG (reference sequence). The CDR3 sequence is 15 residues long. V shed 5 bases and J 1 base; nucleotides not matched to a gene: 9. CDR3 sequence: CAWLKIDRGTDTQYF. CDR3 coding DNA: TGTGCCTGGCTTAAAATCGACAGGGGCACAGATACGCAGTATTTT.

The chain's CDR3 is CASSSKLADTQYF. In DNA form, the CDR3 reads TGTGCCAGCAGCAGCAAACTAGCGGATACGCAGTATTTT. This sequence joins TRBV11-2 and TRBJ2-3, with 7 bases identical to TRBD2. This CDR3 contains 13 residues. The germline CDR1 and CDR2 sequences are SGHAT and FQNNGV. V lost 5 bases and J lost 6; bases outside the gene matches: 5.